Listed below are T cell receptor beta chains from one sample, sequenced in a study of post-analysis software for immune sequencing data. TCRdb called the PCR reads again in MiXCR, with one record for every CDR3 protein. This sample has about 500,000 distinct CDR3 sequences; around 40% occur once, and the top ten carry over 10%. The material sequenced was blood. All receptors come from a girl between 5 and 17 years old with multiple sclerosis. Both conserved end residues are part of each CDR3. D genes are given only for firm matches. Clone sizes are given selectively: once, few, many, or a class where the clone is expanded.

>TRBV5-1|TRBJ2-1|many|TRBD2
CASSHIPGLADNEQFF
TGCGCCAGCAGCCATATACCGGGACTAGCGGACAATGAGCAGTTCTTC
>TRBV13|TRBJ2-3|few|TRBD2
CASSPSSRVAGGPPPLTDTQYF
TGTGCCAGCAGCCCGAGTTCGCGGGTAGCGGGAGGGCCTCCCCCCCTCACAGATACGCAGTATTTT
>TRBV27|TRBJ2-3|few|.
CASSLSAPDTQYF
TGTGCCAGCAGTTTATCAGCGCCAGATACGCAGTATTTT
>TRBV7-2|TRBJ1-6|once|TRBD1
CASSNDRGGFTSPLHF
TGTGCCAGCAGCAACGACAGGGGGGGATTTACTTCACCCCTCCACTTT
>TRBV7-2|TRBJ2-1|.|.
CASSLGGGEGYEQFF
TGTGCCAGCAGCTTAGGGGGCGGGGAAGGGTATGAGCAGTTCTTC
>TRBV20-1|TRBJ2-1|few|TRBD2
CSARTSGDLNEQFF
TGCAGTGCTAGGACTAGCGGGGACCTGAATGAGCAGTTCTTC
>TRBV7-8|TRBJ2-7|.|TRBD2
CASNSGRAGYEQYF
TGTGCCAGCAACAGCGGGAGGGCCGGTTACGAGCAGTACTTC
>TRBV12-3/TRBV12-4|TRBJ1-2|.|.
CASSLHSLYGYTF
TGTGCCAGCAGTTTACACAGTCTCTATGGCTACACCTTC
>TRBV7-3|TRBJ2-3|.|.
CASSVSILDTQYF
TGTGCCAGCAGCGTTAGTATACTAGATACGCAGTATTTT
>TRBV29-1|TRBJ1-2|.|.
CSADVEVYGYTF
TGCAGCGCAGATGTAGAGGTCTATGGCTACACCTTC
>TRBV7-2|TRBJ2-3|.|TRBD2
CASSPGRGGRVADTQYF
TGTGCCAGCAGCCCCGGACGGGGGGGCCGCGTGGCAGATACGCAGTATTTT
>TRBV27|TRBJ2-5|.|.
CASSLGRGRAVGETQYF
TGTGCCAGCAGTTTAGGTCGGGGCCGGGCCGTCGGAGAGACCCAGTACTTC
>TRBV9|TRBJ2-5|.|.
CASSVTGQETQYF
TGTGCCAGCAGCGTAACGGGACAAGAGACCCAGTACTTC
>TRBV12-3/TRBV12-4|TRBJ2-7|.|TRBD1
CASGGQGKPYEQYF
TGTGCCAGCGGGGGACAGGGGAAACCCTACGAGCAGTACTTC
>TRBV9|TRBJ2-7|.|.
CASSPGTATVGYEQYF
TGTGCCAGCAGCCCCGGGACCGCAACTGTGGGCTACGAGCAGTACTTC
>TRBV28|TRBJ2-7|.|TRBD1
CASNDRDRTSYEQYF
TGTGCCAGTAACGACCGGGACAGGACCTCCTACGAGCAGTACTTC
>TRBV5-1|TRBJ2-7|.|.
CASQHRGAEQYF
TGCGCCAGCCAACACCGGGGGGCCGAGCAGTACTTC
>TRBV10-3|TRBJ2-7|.|TRBD1
CAISAWDRGIYEQYF
TGTGCCATCAGTGCCTGGGACAGGGGAATCTACGAGCAGTACTTC
>TRBV4-2|TRBJ2-5|.|.
CASSQVESGDPETQYF
TGTGCCAGCAGCCAAGTTGAGTCGGGAGACCCTGAGACCCAGTACTTC
>TRBV10-3|TRBJ1-1|.|TRBD1
CAISESLTGGNTEAFF
TGTGCCATCAGTGAGTCTCTGACAGGGGGCAACACGGAAGCTTTCTTT
>TRBV7-9|TRBJ2-7|.|TRBD2
CASSPPGLAGGRYEQYF
TGTGCCAGCAGCCCCCCGGGCCTAGCGGGGGGGAGATACGAGCAGTACTTC
>TRBV10-3|TRBJ2-7|.|TRBD2
CAISEPHGTSGSYEQYF
TGTGCCATCAGTGAGCCGCACGGGACTAGCGGGAGTTACGAGCAGTACTTC
>TRBV12-3/TRBV12-4|TRBJ1-2|.|TRBD1
CASSPRGLGSGGYGYTF
TGTGCCAGCAGTCCCAGGGGGCTCGGATCGGGTGGCTATGGCTACACCTTC
>TRBV6-6|TRBJ2-7|.|.
CASSTLGDANEQYF
TGTGCCAGCAGTACTCTGGGGGACGCGAACGAGCAGTACTTC
>TRBV7-9|TRBJ2-1|.|TRBD1
CASIMPHLVTGTYNEQFF
TGTGCCAGCATCATGCCCCACCTCGTGACAGGGACCTACAATGAGCAGTTCTTC
>TRBV12-3/TRBV12-4|TRBJ2-3|.|TRBD1
CASSPGQLLVDTQYF
TGTGCCAGCAGCCCGGGACAGCTGCTGGTAGATACGCAGTATTTT
>TRBV25-1|TRBJ2-7|few|.
CASSEAGSRSYEQYF
TGTGCCAGCAGTGAAGCAGGGTCTCGCTCCTACGAGCAGTACTTC
>TRBV4-3|TRBJ1-5|.|.
CASSQRAVNQPQHF
TGCGCCAGCAGCCAACGGGCGGTCAATCAGCCCCAGCATTTT
>TRBV21-1|TRBJ2-3|.|.
CASSKGCEREAHYTDTQYF
TGTGCCAGCAGCAAAGGTTGCGAGCGGGAGGCCCATTACACAGATACGCAGTATTTT
>TRBV12-3/TRBV12-4|TRBJ2-1|.|TRBD2
CASSLVVGGSSRNEQFF
TGTGCCAGCAGTTTAGTCGTCGGCGGGAGCTCGCGGAATGAGCAGTTCTTC
>TRBV6-2/TRBV6-3|TRBJ1-5|.|.
CASRTDNNQPQHF
TGTGCCAGCAGAACCGACAACAATCAGCCCCAGCATTTT
>TRBV2|TRBJ2-7|.|.
CASKGFRVYEQYF
TGTGCCAGCAAGGGATTCAGGGTTTACGAGCAGTACTTC
>TRBV4-1|TRBJ1-6|.|TRBD1
CASSQTVRDRNSPPHF
TGCGCCAGCAGCCAAACCGTCCGGGACAGGAATTCACCCCCCCACTTT
>TRBV7-3|TRBJ2-1|.|TRBD2
CASRRTTGLADYSEQFF
TGTGCCAGCAGGCGCACTACTGGACTAGCGGATTACAGTGAGCAGTTCTTC
>TRBV6-5|TRBJ2-2|.|.
CASRSRQYTGELFF
TGTGCCAGCAGATCTAGACAGTACACCGGGGAGCTGTTTTTT